This T cell receptor (beta chain) was documented in a study of OX40 agonist ivuxolimab in advanced cancers. Study background: Patients treated during dose escalation were battling hepatocellular carcinoma, melanoma, renal cell or head and neck cancer. Antecedent anti-PD-1, anti-PD-L1 or anti-CTLA-4 therapy was permissible, with under 50% having received some. The study, taken as a whole, reports: Expansion of clones was among the lowest in partial responders at 0.1-3.0 mg/kg.

About this clone itself: Its target is not known.

Sequencing used immunoSEQ multiplex PCR; TCRdb keeps in-frame clones, though not all of them. The sample contains tens of thousands of clones, 90% to 95% of which appear only once. Autoimmune disease history or systemic immunosuppression led to patients being barred. CDR3 length: 16 amino acids. Germline V lookup: CDR1 SEHNR, CDR2 FQNEAQ (reference sequence). The trim removed 5 bases at V and 7 bases at J, leaving 7 bases unmatched. The V gene is TRBV7-9, the J gene TRBJ2-1, with 14 bases identical to TRBD2. Source: CD4+ or CD8+ T cells sorted from blood, taken in a trial of the OX40 agonist ivuxolimab. The clonotype comes from an adult with an advanced solid tumor such as melanoma, head and neck, liver or kidney cancer. The CDR3 sequence: CASSLETSGRVNEQFF. The CDR3 DNA sequence: TGTGCCAGCAGCCTAGAGACTAGCGGGAGGGTTAATGAGCAGTTCTTC.